These 8 T cell receptor beta chains were all obtained from the same sample, sequenced in a study of blood T cell repertoires in COVID-19. The method was immunoSEQ multiplex PCR; TCRdb's version includes in-frame clones alone and lacks a portion of them. The data hold hundreds of thousands of clones, with 75% to 90% observed a single time. Input material: peripheral blood. The receptors shown here come from a woman aged 55-75 years with COVID-19, enrolled during active disease.

This chain joins TRBV19 and TRBJ2-7, with D perhaps matching TRBD1 (5 bases). Between the trimmed V and J ends, which lost 6 bases and 3 bases, there was a span of 15 bases. CDR3 length: 14 residues. Germline CDR1 LNHDA, CDR2 SQIVND (reference sequence). For the CDR3, the DNA is TGTGCCAGTAGCCAGGGTTGGGGTGGCTACGAGCAGTACTTC. Amino acid sequence: CASSQGWGGYEQYF.

This chain connects TRBV18 to TRBJ2-1, with TRBD2 identical over 7 bases. CDR3 length: 14 amino acids. V was clipped by 0 bases and J by 4 bases; unmatched bases: 0. CDR1 and CDR2 from the germline V gene are KGHSH and LQKENI. The CDR3 region has the DNA TGTGCCAGCTCACCACCGGGACTATACAATGAGCAGTTCTTC. Translated: CASSPPGLYNEQFF.

The rearrangement uses TRBV18 and TRBJ2-6; tentative D call: TRBD1 (5 bases). The V gene lost 3 bases and the J gene lost 0 bases, with 9 bases spanning the gap. Germline lookup yields CDR1 KGHSH and CDR2 LQKENI. This CDR3 has 16 residues. For the CDR3, the DNA is TGTGCCAGCTCACCGATGACAGACTCTGGGGCCAACGTCCTGACTTTC. Protein sequence: CASSPMTDSGANVLTF.

This sequence joins TRBV4-1 and TRBJ1-3; D is ambiguous. The CDR3 loop spans 14 amino acids. The V and J ends lost 3 bases and 0 bases respectively, with 6 bases between them. Germline loops: CDR1 MGHRA, CDR2 YSYEKL. The CDR3 loop reads CASSQWSSGNTIYF. Written as DNA, the CDR3 is TGCGCCAGCAGCCAGTGGAGCTCTGGAAACACCATATATTTT.

The gene calls are TRBV5-4 and TRBJ1-2; D is perhaps TRBD1 (5 bases). CDR1 and CDR2 from the germline V gene are SGHNT and YYREEE (reference sequence). Trimming cost V 1 base and J 3 bases, with 13 bases left between them. There are 15 residues in the CDR3. The CDR3 loop is CASSLSTGPDYGYTF. DNA for the CDR3: TGTGCCAGCAGCTTGAGTACAGGCCCAGACTATGGCTACACCTTC. Full variable domain (rest looked up from reference TRBV5-4 and TRBJ1-2): ETGVTQSPTHLIKTRGQQVTLRCSSQSGHNTVSWYQQALGQGPQFIFQYYREEENGRGNFPPRFSGLQFPNYSSELNVNALELDDSALYLCASSLSTGPDYGYTFGSGTRLTVV.

This chain joins TRBV9 and TRBJ2-1; 12 bases are shared with TRBD2. The J segment lost 8 bases and the V segment lost 3 bases, leaving 9 bases of the junction unmatched. Germline CDR1 SGDLS, CDR2 YYNGEE. The length of the CDR3 is 16 residues. The chain's CDR3 is CASSGGLAGFVDEQFF. DNA for the CDR3: TGTGCCAGCAGCGGGGGACTAGCGGGCTTCGTGGATGAGCAGTTCTTC.

The chain uses TRBV5-1 and TRBJ2-1; TRBD1 matches at 7 bases. V shed 0 bases and J 9 bases; nucleotides not matched to a gene: 6. The germline CDR1 and CDR2 sequences are SGHRS and YFSETQ. The CDR3 consists of 14 residues. CDR3 residues: CASSLEGANGEQFF. DNA of the CDR3: TGCGCCAGCAGCTTGGAGGGGGCCAACGGTGAGCAGTTCTTC.

The rearrangement links TRBV7-6 to TRBJ2-1, with 9 bases that match TRBD2. V shed 4 bases, J shed 4 bases, and the junction held 5 bases outside the gene matches. The CDR3 loop spans 15 amino acids. Germline V gives CDR1 SGHVS, CDR2 FNYEAQ. The chain's CDR3 is CASSSSGGRYNEQFF. CDR3 bases: TGTGCCAGCAGCTCGAGCGGGGGGAGGTACAATGAGCAGTTCTTC.